Given below is one TCR beta chain in context. Unique molecular identifiers were incorporated when the TCRbeta library was constructed. TCRdb reprocessed the PCR reads with MiXCR, giving one entry per CDR3 protein. The sample consists of 84,000 or so distinct CDR3 sequences, roughly a sixth of them appearing once. V lost 1 base and J 5 bases, leaving 19 bases between the germline ends. Germline CDR1 is LGHDT and CDR2 is YNNKEL (reference sequence). The CDR3 covers 17 residues. These data are taken from a study of T-cell reconstitution after alpha-beta-depleted transplantation in children. This specimen consisted of PBMCs, mostly from graft donor cells, obtained 180 days after TCRalphabeta/CD19-depleted stem cell transplant. The clonotype originates from a male patient under 10 years old who had a stem cell transplant for acute lymphoblastic leukemia, so the T cells may come from the graft donor. The chain joins TRBV3-1 to TRBJ2-3, with D hard to call. In nucleotides, the CDR3 is TGTGCCAGCAGCCAAGCCTTCCCCCGGCCCCTGGGAGATACGCAGTATTTT. It codes for CASSQAFPRPLGDTQYF.